This T cell receptor beta chain was captured in a study of post-analysis software for immune sequencing data. The study, taken as a whole, reports: There were a few TRBV segments more frequent in patients than controls, and TRBV5-6, TRBV5-1 and TRBV20-1 were among them.

This CDR3 region has 11 residues. V shed 4 bases and J shed 8 bases, with 7 bases lying between them. Germline lookup yields CDR1 KGHSH and CDR2 LQKENI. This clonotype was detected once. Its antigen is unidentified. The library was made from cDNA and included unique molecular identifiers. About 540,000 cDNA molecules were obtained from approximately 0.91 to 9.4 million T cells. TCRdb re-analysed the PCR reads in MiXCR, keeping a single row per CDR3 protein. The data contain hundreds of thousands of distinct CDR3 sequences, less than 40% of them singletons. The sequence was collected from a girl aged 2 to 10 with multiple sclerosis. The chain joins TRBV18 to TRBJ2-3; no definite D call. The material sequenced was blood. CDR3 DNA sequence: TGTGCCAGCTCACGATTGGGTACGCAGTATTTT. Encoded protein: CASSRLGTQYF.